The source of this TCR beta chain is a study of blood T cell repertoires in COVID-19. Background on the study: Acute and convalescent COVID-19 specimens originated in the United States, Italy and Spain. From T cells, B-cell-depleted T cells, or PBMCs came the material, which was cDNA or gDNA.

Participant reports of clinical history set cohort assignment. Two negative PCRs, clearance, or symptom resolution had been documented for recovered Cohort 3 donors. Here immunoSEQ multiplex PCR was the method, and the copy in TCRdb shows in-frame clones only, minus some. The sample lists around 160,000 clones, over 75% occurring once. V was pared by 0 bases and J by 4 bases, with 10 bases between. Looked up from germline, CDR1 is SGHKS and CDR2 is YYEKEE (reference sequence). The CDR3 sequence is 14 residues long. This clone was found a few times. This receptor was taken from a man in his fifties or sixties who had recovered from COVID-19. The sample was PBMCs or T cells enriched from blood (not recorded which). The chain links TRBV5-5 to TRBJ1-1, with a weak D call TRBD1 (6 bases). CDR3 bases: TGTGCCAGCAGCTTGGGAAGGACAGTCACTGAAGCTTTCTTT. It encodes CASSLGRTVTEAFF.